A selection of T cell receptor beta chains follows, all from one sample in a study of blood T cell repertoires in COVID-19. Only in-frame clones appear in the TCRdb table, and some are missing; sequencing was by immunoSEQ multiplex PCR. The sample yields hundreds of thousands of clones, approximately 91% seen once. Material: PBMCs or T cells enriched from blood (not recorded which). The receptors stem from a woman aged 60 to 75 who had recovered from COVID-19. CDR3s include the opening cysteine and the closing phenylalanine or tryptophan.

CDR3aa,v_gene,len,j_gene
CASRLGPGWDGKPTNEKLFF,TRBV12-2,20,TRBJ1-4
CASSPAGLETQYF,TRBV9,13,TRBJ2-5
CASSLRRGTNEKLFF,TRBV5-1,15,TRBJ1-4
CASSLILAGGRDEQFF,TRBV19,16,TRBJ2-1
CSVEVPGKNTEAFF,TRBV29-1,14,TRBJ1-1
CASSQGQTDTQYF,TRBV19,13,TRBJ2-3
CASSPPSGGEKLFF,TRBV18,14,TRBJ1-4
CASSLTRDTEAFF,TRBV5-1,13,TRBJ1-1
CATSRGAGWGYGYTF,TRBV15,15,TRBJ1-2
CASSLQVEIGYTF,TRBV11-2,13,TRBJ1-2
CATSRAAGTEAFF,TRBV15,13,TRBJ1-1
CASSLTGGRGYTF,TRBV28,13,TRBJ1-2
CASSDGTSTDTQYF,TRBV10-2,14,TRBJ2-3